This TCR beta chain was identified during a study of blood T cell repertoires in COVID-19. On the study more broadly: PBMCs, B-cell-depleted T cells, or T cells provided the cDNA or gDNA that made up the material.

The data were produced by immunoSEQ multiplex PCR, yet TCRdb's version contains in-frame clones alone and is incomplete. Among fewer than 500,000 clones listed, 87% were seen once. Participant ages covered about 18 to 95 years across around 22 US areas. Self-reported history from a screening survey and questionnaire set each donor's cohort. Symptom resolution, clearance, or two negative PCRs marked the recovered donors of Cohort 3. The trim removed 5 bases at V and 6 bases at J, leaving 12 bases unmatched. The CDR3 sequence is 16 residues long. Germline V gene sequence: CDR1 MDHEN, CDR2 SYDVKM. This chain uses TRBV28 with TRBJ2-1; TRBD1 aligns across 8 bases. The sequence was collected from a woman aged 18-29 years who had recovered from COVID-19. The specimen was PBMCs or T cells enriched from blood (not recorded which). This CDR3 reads CASSLATGVTGNEQFF. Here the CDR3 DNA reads TGTGCCAGCAGTCTGGCGACAGGGGTGACGGGCAATGAGCAGTTCTTC.